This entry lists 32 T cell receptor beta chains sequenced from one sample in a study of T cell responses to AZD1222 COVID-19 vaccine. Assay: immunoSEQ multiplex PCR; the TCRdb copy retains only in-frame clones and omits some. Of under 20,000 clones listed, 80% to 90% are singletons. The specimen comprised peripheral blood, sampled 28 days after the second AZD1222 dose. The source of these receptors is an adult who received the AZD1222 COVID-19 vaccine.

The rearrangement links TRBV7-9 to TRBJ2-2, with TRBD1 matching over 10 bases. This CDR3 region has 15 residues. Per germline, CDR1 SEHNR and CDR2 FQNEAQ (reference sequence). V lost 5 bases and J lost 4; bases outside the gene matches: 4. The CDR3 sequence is CASSGRTGGTGELFF. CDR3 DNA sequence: TGTGCCAGCAGCGGCCGGACAGGGGGCACCGGGGAGCTGTTTTTT. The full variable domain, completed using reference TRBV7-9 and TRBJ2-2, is DTGVSQNPRHKITKRGQNVTFRCDPISEHNRLYWYRQTLGQGPEFLTYFQNEAQLEKSRLLSDRFSAERPKGSFSTLEIQRTEQGDSAMYLCASSGRTGGTGELFFGEGSRLTVL.

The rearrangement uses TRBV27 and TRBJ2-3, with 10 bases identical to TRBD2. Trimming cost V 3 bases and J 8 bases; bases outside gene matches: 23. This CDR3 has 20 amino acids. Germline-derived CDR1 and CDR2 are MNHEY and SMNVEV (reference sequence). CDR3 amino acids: CASSFGTGWASGGPYVTQYF. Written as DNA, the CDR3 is TGTGCCAGCAGTTTCGGAACAGGGTGGGCTAGCGGGGGTCCCTATGTTACGCAGTATTTT.

The CDR3 sequence is CSVGQTDTQYF. In DNA form, the CDR3 reads TGCAGTGTGGGGCAAACAGATACGCAGTATTTT. The rearrangement uses TRBV20-1 and TRBJ2-3, with TRBD1 as a possible D gene (5 bases). The CDR3 runs to 11 residues. From germline, CDR1 is DFQATT and CDR2 SNEGSKA (reference sequence). The ends were cut back, 7 bases at V and 3 bases at J, with 8 bases in the middle.

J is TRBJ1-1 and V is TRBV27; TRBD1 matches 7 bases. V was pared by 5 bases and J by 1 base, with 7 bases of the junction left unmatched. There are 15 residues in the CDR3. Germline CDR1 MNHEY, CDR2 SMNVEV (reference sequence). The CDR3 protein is CASSTWGQPNTEAFF. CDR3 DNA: TGTGCCAGCAGTACTTGGGGACAGCCGAACACTGAAGCTTTCTTT.

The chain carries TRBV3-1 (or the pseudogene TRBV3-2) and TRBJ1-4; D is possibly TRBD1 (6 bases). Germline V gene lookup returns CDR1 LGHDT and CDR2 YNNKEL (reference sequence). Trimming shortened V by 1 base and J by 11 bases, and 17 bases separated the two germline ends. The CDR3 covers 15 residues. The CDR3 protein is CASSQATGPWGKLFF. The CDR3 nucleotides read TGTGCCAGCAGCCAAGCGACAGGACCTTGGGGGAAACTGTTTTTT.

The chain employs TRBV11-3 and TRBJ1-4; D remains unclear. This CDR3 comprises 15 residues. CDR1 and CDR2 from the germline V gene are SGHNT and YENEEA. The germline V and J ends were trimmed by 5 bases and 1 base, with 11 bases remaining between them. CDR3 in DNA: TGTGCCAGCAGCCCCGGAGGGAAAACTAATGAAAAACTGTTTTTT. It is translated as CASSPGGKTNEKLFF.

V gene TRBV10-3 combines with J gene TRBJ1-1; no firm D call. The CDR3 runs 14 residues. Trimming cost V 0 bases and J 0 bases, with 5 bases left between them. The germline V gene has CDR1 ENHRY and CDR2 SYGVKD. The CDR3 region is CAISESTMNTEAFF. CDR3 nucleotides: TGTGCCATCAGTGAGTCCACGATGAACACTGAAGCTTTCTTT.

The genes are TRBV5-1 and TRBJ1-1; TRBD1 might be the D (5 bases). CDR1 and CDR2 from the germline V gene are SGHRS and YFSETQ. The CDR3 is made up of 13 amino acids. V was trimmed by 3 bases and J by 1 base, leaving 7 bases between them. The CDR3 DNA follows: TGCGCCAGCAGCTCGCAGGGGAACACTGAAGCTTTCTTT. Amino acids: CASSSQGNTEAFF.

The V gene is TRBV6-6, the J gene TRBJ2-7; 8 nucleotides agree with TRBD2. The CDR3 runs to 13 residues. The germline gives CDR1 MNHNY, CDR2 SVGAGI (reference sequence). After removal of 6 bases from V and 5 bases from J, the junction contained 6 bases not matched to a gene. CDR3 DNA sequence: TGTGCCAGCAGCCAGGCGGGGGGCGACGAGCAGTACTTC. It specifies CASSQAGGDEQYF.

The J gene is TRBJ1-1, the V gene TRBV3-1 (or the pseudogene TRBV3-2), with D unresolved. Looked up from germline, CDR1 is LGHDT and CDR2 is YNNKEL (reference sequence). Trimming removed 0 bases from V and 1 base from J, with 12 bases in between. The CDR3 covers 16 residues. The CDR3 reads CASSQEPRTGNTEAFF. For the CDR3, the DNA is TGTGCCAGCAGCCAAGAACCCAGGACGGGGAACACTGAAGCTTTCTTT.

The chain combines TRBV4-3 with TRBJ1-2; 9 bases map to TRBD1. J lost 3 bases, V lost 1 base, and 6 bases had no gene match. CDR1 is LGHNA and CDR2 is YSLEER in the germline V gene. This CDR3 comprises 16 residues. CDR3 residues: CASSQGPQGAYYGYTF. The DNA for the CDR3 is TGCGCCAGCAGCCAAGGCCCACAGGGGGCGTACTATGGCTACACCTTC.

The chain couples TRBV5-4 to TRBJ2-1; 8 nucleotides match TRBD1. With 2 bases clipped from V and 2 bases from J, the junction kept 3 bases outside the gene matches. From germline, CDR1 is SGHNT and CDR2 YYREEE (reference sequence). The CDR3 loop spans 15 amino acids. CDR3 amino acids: CASSFGQGTYNEQFF. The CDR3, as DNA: TGTGCCAGCAGCTTCGGACAGGGCACCTACAATGAGCAGTTCTTC.

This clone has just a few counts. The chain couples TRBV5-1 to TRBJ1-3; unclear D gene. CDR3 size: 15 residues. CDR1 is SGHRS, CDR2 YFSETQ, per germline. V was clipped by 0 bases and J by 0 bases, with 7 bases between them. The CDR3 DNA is TGCGCCAGCAGCTTGGGGACCGGCTCTGGAAACACCATATATTTT. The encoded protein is CASSLGTGSGNTIYF.

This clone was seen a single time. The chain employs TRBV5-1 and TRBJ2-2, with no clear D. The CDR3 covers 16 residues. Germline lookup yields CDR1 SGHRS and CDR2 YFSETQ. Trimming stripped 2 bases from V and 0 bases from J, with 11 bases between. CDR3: CASSFRTLANTGELFF. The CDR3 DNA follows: TGCGCCAGCAGCTTCCGGACGTTAGCGAACACCGGGGAGCTGTTTTTT.

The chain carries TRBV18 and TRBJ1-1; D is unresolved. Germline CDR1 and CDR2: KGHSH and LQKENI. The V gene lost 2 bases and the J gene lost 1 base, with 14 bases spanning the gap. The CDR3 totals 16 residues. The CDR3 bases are TGTGCCAGCTCACCAAAGTACGAACTCCCGAACACTGAAGCTTTCTTT. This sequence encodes CASSPKYELPNTEAFF.

CDR3 protein: CATRQGQVSVYGYTF. DNA of the CDR3: TGTGCCACCAGGCAGGGACAGGTCTCGGTCTATGGCTACACCTTC. The chain carries TRBV15 and TRBJ1-2; 8 nucleotides agree with TRBD1. V lost 6 bases, J lost 4 bases, and 10 bases stayed unmatched. The CDR3 runs to 15 residues. Germline V gives CDR1 LNHNV, CDR2 YYDKDF (reference sequence).

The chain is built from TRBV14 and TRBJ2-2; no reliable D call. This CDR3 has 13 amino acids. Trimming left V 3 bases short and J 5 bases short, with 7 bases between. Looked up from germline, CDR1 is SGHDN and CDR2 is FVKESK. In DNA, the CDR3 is TGTGCCAGCAGCCAGAGCCGAACCGGGGAGCTGTTTTTT. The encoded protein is CASSQSRTGELFF.

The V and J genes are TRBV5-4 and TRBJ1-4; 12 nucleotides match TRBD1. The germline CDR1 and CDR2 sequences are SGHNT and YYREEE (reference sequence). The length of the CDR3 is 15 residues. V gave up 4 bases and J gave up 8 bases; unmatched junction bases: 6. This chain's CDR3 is CASSLGGTGGEKLFF. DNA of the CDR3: TGTGCCAGCAGCCTTGGGGGGACAGGGGGCGAAAAACTGTTTTTT.

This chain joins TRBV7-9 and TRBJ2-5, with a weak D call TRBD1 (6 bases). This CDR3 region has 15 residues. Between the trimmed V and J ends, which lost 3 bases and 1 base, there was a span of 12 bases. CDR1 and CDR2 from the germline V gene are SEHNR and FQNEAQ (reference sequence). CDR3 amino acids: CASSFRGQIQETQYF. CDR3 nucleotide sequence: TGTGCCAGCAGCTTCAGGGGTCAGATCCAAGAGACCCAGTACTTC.

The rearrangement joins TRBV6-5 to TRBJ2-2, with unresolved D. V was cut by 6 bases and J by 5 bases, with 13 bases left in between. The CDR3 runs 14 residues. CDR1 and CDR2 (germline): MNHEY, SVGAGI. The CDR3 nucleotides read TGTGCCAGCAGCCCAAATGTTTTGACCGGGGAGCTGTTTTTT. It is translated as CASSPNVLTGELFF.

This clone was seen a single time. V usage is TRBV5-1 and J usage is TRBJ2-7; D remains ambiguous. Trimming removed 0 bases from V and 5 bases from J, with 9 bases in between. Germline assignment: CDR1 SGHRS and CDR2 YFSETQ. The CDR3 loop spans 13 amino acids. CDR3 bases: TGCGCCAGCAGCTTGGAGGGCTCGGACGAGCAGTACTTC. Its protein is CASSLEGSDEQYF. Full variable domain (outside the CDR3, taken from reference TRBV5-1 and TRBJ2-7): KAGVTQTPRYLIKTRGQQVTLSCSPISGHRSVSWYQQTPGQGLQFLFEYFSETQRNKGNFPGRFSGRQFSNSRSEMNVSTLELGDSALYLCASSLEGSDEQYFGPGTRLTVT.

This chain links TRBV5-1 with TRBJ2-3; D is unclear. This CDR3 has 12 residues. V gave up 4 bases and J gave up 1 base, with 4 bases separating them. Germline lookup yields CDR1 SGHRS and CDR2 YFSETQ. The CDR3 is CASSAGTDTQYF. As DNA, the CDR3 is TGCGCCAGCAGCGCCGGCACAGATACGCAGTATTTT.

CDR3 sequence: CASSQERGSTEAFF. In DNA, the CDR3 is TGCGCCAGCAGCCAAGAAAGGGGGAGCACTGAAGCTTTCTTT. This rearrangement joins TRBV4-3 to TRBJ1-1, with TRBD1 as a possible D gene (6 bases). V was clipped by 0 bases and J by 4 bases, with 9 bases between them. The length of the CDR3 is 14 residues. The germline V gene encodes CDR1 LGHNA and CDR2 YSLEER.

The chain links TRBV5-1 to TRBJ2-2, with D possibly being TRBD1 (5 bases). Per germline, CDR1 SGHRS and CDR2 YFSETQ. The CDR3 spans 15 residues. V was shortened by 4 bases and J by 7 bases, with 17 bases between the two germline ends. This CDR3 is CASSQGNNGDGELFF. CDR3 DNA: TGCGCCAGCAGCCAGGGAAATAATGGTGACGGGGAGCTGTTTTTT.

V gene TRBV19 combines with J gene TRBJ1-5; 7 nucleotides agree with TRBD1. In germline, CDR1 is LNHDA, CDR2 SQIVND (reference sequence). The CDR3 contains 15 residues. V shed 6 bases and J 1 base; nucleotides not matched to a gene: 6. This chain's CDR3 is CASRMRGQSNQPQHF. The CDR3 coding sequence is TGTGCCAGTAGGATGAGGGGGCAAAGCAATCAGCCCCAGCATTTT.

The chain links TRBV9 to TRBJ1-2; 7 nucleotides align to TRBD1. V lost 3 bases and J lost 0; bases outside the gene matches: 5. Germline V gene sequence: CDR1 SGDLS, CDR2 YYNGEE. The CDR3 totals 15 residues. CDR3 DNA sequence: TGTGCCAGCAGCGCCTGGACAGGCGCTAACTATGGCTACACCTTC. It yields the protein CASSAWTGANYGYTF. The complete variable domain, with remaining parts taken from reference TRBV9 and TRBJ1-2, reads DSGVTQTPKHLITATGQRVTLRCSPRSGDLSVYWYQQSLDQGLQFLIQYYNGEERAKGNILERFSAQQFPDLHSELNLSSLELGDSALYFCASSAWTGANYGYTFGSGTRLTVV.

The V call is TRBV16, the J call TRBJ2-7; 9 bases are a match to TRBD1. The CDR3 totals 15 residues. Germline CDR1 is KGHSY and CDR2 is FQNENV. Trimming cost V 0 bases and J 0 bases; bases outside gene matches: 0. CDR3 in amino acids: CASSQSTGGSYEQYF. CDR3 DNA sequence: TGTGCCAGCAGCCAATCGACAGGGGGCTCCTACGAGCAGTACTTC.

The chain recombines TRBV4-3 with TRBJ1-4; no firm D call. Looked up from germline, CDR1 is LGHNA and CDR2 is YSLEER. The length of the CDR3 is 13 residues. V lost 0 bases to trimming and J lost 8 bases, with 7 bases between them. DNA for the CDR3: TGCGCCAGCAGCCAAGATCGGCGCGAAAAACTGTTTTTT. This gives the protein CASSQDRREKLFF.

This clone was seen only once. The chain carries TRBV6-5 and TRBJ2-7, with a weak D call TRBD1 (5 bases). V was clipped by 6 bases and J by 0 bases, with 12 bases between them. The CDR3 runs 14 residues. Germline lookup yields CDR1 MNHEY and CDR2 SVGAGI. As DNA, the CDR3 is TGTGCCAGCAGAAGACAGAGCATCTCCTACGAGCAGTACTTC. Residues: CASRRQSISYEQYF.

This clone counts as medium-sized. CDR3 nucleotide sequence: TGCAGCGTAGGGACAGGGAGCCCCACAGATACGCAGTATTTT. Translating it yields CSVGTGSPTDTQYF. V and J are TRBV29-1 and TRBJ2-3; 9 bases are shared with TRBD1. Looked up from germline, CDR1 is SQVTM and CDR2 is ANQGSEA. The CDR3 contains 14 residues. V lost 6 bases to trimming and J lost 2 bases; unmatched junction nucleotides: 6.

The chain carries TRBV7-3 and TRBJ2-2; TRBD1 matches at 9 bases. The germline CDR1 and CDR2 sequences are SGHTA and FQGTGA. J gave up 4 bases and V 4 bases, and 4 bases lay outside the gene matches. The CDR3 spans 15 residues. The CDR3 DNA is TGTGCCAGCAGCTCTGCGGACAGGGGCACCGGGGAGCTGTTTTTT. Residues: CASSSADRGTGELFF.

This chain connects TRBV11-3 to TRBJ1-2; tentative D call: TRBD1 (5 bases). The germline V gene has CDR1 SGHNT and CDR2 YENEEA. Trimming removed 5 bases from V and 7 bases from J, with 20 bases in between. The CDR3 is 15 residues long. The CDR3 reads CASSPTRGGIGGYTF. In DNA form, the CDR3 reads TGTGCCAGCAGCCCTACGAGGGGAGGCATAGGTGGCTACACCTTC.